The rows below give T cell receptor beta chains drawn from one sample of a study of shared clonotypes between healthy human individuals. The table came from immunoSEQ multiplex PCR; TCRdb's copy has only in-frame clones and leaves some out. The sample lists around 100,000 clones, more than 65% seen once, with around 23% in the top ten. Sequenced: memory CD8+ T cells sorted from blood. These receptors were taken from a young woman in good health. The CDR3 runs from the conserved cysteine through the conserved F or W. A D gene is named only where the DNA matches it firmly. Size values are once, few and many counts, or a class for expanded clones, and some rows have none.

>TRBV2|.|few|TRBJ2-7
CASSVSSYEQYF
TGTGCCAGCAGTGTAAGCTCCTACGAGCAGTACTTC
>TRBV9|TRBD2|.|TRBJ2-2
CASSVEAWSGRMNAGELFF
TGTGCCAGCAGCGTAGAGGCTTGGAGCGGGAGGATGAACGCCGGGGAGCTGTTTTTT
>TRBV6-5|.|.|TRBJ2-7
CASCSPVPYEQYF
TGTGCCAGCTGCTCCCCGGTCCCCTACGAGCAGTACTTC
>TRBV2|TRBD2|.|TRBJ2-7
CASRTSGSLYEQYF
TGTGCCAGTCGGACTAGCGGGAGCCTCTACGAGCAGTACTTC
>TRBV9|TRBD1|few|TRBJ2-7
CASSVAGGSDEQYF
TGTGCCAGCAGCGTAGCAGGGGGCAGCGACGAGCAGTACTTC
>TRBV4-1|.|.|TRBJ2-3
CASSQVDMGFTDTQYF
TGCGCCAGCAGCCAAGTAGACATGGGATTCACAGATACGCAGTATTTT
>TRBV12-5|.|.|TRBJ2-1
CASGSFGGDNEQFF
TGTGCTAGTGGTTCCTTCGGGGGTGACAATGAGCAGTTCTTC
>TRBV27|.|.|TRBJ2-7
CASSLGGEQYF
TGTGCCAGCAGTTTGGGAGGCGAGCAGTACTTC
>TRBV4-2|TRBD2|.|TRBJ2-7
CASSSRTGLAGEQYF
TGTGCCAGCAGCTCCCGGACAGGACTAGCGGGGGAGCAGTACTTC
>TRBV25-1|TRBD1|few|TRBJ2-1
CASSEPGQGPYNEQFF
TGTGCCAGCAGTGAACCGGGACAGGGACCTTACAATGAGCAGTTCTTC
>TRBV6-5|.|.|TRBJ2-7
CASSYPNGYEQYF
TGTGCCAGCAGTTACCCTAACGGGTACGAGCAGTACTTC
>TRBV23-1|TRBD1|.|TRBJ1-1
CASSQSRDRGLNTEAFF
TGCGCCAGCAGTCAATCAAGGGACAGGGGGCTTAACACTGAAGCTTTCTTT
>TRBV14|.|many|TRBJ2-7
CASSNGLWAYEQYF
TGTGCCAGCAGCAATGGACTATGGGCCTACGAGCAGTACTTC
>TRBV7-3|.|few|TRBJ2-7
CASSLMGGYEQYF
TGTGCCAGCAGCTTAATGGGGGGCTACGAGCAGTACTTC
>TRBV28|.|.|TRBJ1-1
CASSLPLVGGETEAFF
TGTGCCAGCAGTTTACCGTTGGTAGGGGGAGAAACTGAAGCTTTCTTT
>TRBV19|.|.|TRBJ2-7
CASSIGGSRYEQYF
TGTGCCAGTAGTATAGGTGGCAGTCGATACGAGCAGTACTTC
>TRBV28|.|few|TRBJ2-2
CASTLANTGELFF
TGTGCCAGTACATTGGCGAACACCGGGGAGCTGTTTTTT
>TRBV4-1|.|.|TRBJ2-1
CASSQVYQGISYNEQFF
TGCGCCAGCAGCCAAGTATACCAGGGAATATCCTACAATGAGCAGTTCTTC
>TRBV7-8|TRBD2|.|TRBJ2-7
CASSQERGASYEQYF
TGTGCCAGCAGCCAAGAGCGGGGTGCCTCCTACGAGCAGTACTTC
>TRBV2|.|few|TRBJ2-6
CASSENSNSGANVLTF
TGTGCCAGCAGTGAAAACAGCAACTCTGGGGCCAACGTCCTGACTTTC
>TRBV7-2|.|.|TRBJ2-3
CASSYSSGTTDTQYF
TGTGCCAGCAGCTACTCGTCAGGGACCACAGATACGCAGTATTTT
>TRBV9|TRBD2|.|TRBJ2-3
CASSVLGRWTDTQYF
TGTGCCAGCAGCGTACTCGGGAGGTGGACAGATACGCAGTATTTT
>TRBV6-5|TRBD2|.|TRBJ2-7
CASSWGLAGPYEQYF
TGTGCCAGCAGTTGGGGACTAGCGGGTCCCTACGAGCAGTACTTC
>TRBV10-3|.|few|TRBJ1-1
CAITLDLQTEAFF
TGTGCCATCACCTTGGACCTACAAACTGAAGCTTTCTTT
>TRBV27|.|.|TRBJ1-1
CASSSGAMNTEAFF
TGTGCCAGCAGTTCAGGGGCCATGAACACTGAAGCTTTCTTT
>TRBV6-4|TRBD2|many|TRBJ2-1
CASSDSSGSPGNEQFF
TGTGCCAGCAGTGACTCTAGCGGGAGTCCGGGGAATGAGCAGTTCTTC
>TRBV5-1|.|.|TRBJ1-2
CASSLVAGVLGYGYTF
TGCGCCAGCAGCTTGGTAGCAGGGGTATTGGGCTATGGCTACACCTTC
>TRBV29-1|.|.|TRBJ2-7
CSVEDGGSPFYEQYF
TGCAGCGTTGAAGATGGGGGGAGTCCCTTCTACGAGCAGTACTTC
>TRBV21-1|.|few|TRBJ2-7
CASSKRPGQGADEQYF
TGTGCCAGCAGCAAACGGCCCGGACAGGGGGCCGACGAGCAGTACTTC
>TRBV2|TRBD2|.|TRBJ2-2
CASTAASGNTGELFF
TGTGCCAGCACGGCGGCTAGCGGAAACACCGGGGAGCTGTTTTTT
>TRBV29-1|.|.|TRBJ2-3
CSVANGEADTQYF
TGCAGCGTTGCGAATGGGGAGGCAGATACGCAGTATTTT
>TRBV20-1|.|few|TRBJ2-7
CSKAREYEQYF
TGCAGCAAAGCCAGAGAATACGAGCAGTACTTC
>TRBV4-1|TRBD2|.|TRBJ2-7
CASSQDRVLAGGGEQYF
TGCGCCAGCAGCCAAGATCGAGTACTAGCGGGAGGCGGCGAGCAGTACTTC
>TRBV4-1|.|.|TRBJ2-6
CASSRPDGANVLTF
TGCGCCAGCAGCCGCCCGGATGGGGCCAACGTCCTGACTTTC
>TRBV5-6|.|.|TRBJ2-1
CASSLGWWLEQFF
TGCGCCAGCAGCTTGGGTTGGTGGCTTGAGCAGTTCTTC
>TRBV6-4|.|.|TRBJ2-5
CASLKGRTGQETQYF
TGTGCCAGCCTAAAGGGGAGAACAGGTCAAGAGACCCAGTACTTC
>TRBV4-1|.|.|TRBJ1-5
CASSQESLGKRNQPQHF
TGCGCCAGCAGCCAAGAATCTTTAGGGAAAAGGAATCAGCCCCAGCATTTT
>TRBV4-2|TRBD2|.|TRBJ2-1
CASSQGREGNEQFF
TGTGCCAGCAGCCAGGGAAGGGAGGGGAATGAGCAGTTCTTC
>TRBV5-1|.|many|TRBJ1-1
CASSLVTGLDREAFF
TGCGCCAGCAGCTTGGTAACAGGGTTGGACCGTGAAGCTTTCTTT
>TRBV25-1|TRBD1|.|TRBJ1-1
CASSDTQGTTEAFF
TGTGCCAGCAGTGATACACAGGGGACCACTGAAGCTTTCTTT
>TRBV7-3|.|.|TRBJ2-7
CASSSGPFYEQYF
TGTGCCAGCAGTTCCGGGCCCTTTTACGAGCAGTACTTC
>TRBV25-1|.|.|TRBJ2-7
CASRGTTYEQYF
TGTGCCAGCAGGGGCACTACCTACGAGCAGTACTTC
>TRBV27|TRBD1|few|TRBJ2-5
CASSRALLPGQRVETQYF
TGTGCCAGCAGTCGTGCATTGCTTCCGGGACAGAGGGTAGAGACCCAGTACTTC
>TRBV6-1|TRBD2|.|TRBJ2-1
CASSDGLAGDEQFF
TGTGCCAGCAGTGACGGACTAGCGGGAGATGAGCAGTTCTTC
>TRBV10-2|TRBD2|.|TRBJ2-7
CASSRLAVTLSYEQYF
TGCGCCAGCAGTCGACTAGCTGTGACCCTTTCCTACGAGCAGTACTTC
>TRBV28|TRBD2|.|TRBJ2-7
CASTQGEGWYEQYF
TGTGCCAGCACTCAAGGGGAGGGGTGGTACGAGCAGTACTTC
>TRBV15|.|.|TRBJ1-1
CATTPRVFGTEAFF
TGTGCCACCACCCCGAGGGTCTTCGGCACTGAAGCTTTCTTT
>TRBV28|.|.|TRBJ2-4
CASSRNRHIQYF
TGTGCCAGCAGTCGTAATAGGCACATTCAGTACTTC
>TRBV7-9|TRBD2|few|TRBJ2-1
CASSPRGGSSYNEQFF
TGTGCCAGCAGCCCGCGGGGAGGGTCCTCCTACAATGAGCAGTTCTTC
>TRBV6-1|TRBD1|few|TRBJ1-4
CASSAGQGAGEKLFF
TGTGCCAGCAGTGCGGGACAGGGGGCGGGGGAAAAACTGTTTTTT
>TRBV5-1|TRBD2|.|TRBJ2-3
CASSLPNLREEPDTQYF
TGCGCCAGCAGCTTGCCCAATTTGCGGGAGGAACCAGATACGCAGTATTTT
>TRBV9|TRBD2|.|TRBJ2-1
CASSVEAGGLGNEQFF
TGTGCCAGCAGCGTAGAGGCGGGAGGGCTTGGGAATGAGCAGTTCTTC
>TRBV5-5|.|once|TRBJ1-1
CASSRAGSRTEAFF
TGTGCCAGCAGCCGCGCAGGGTCCCGCACTGAAGCTTTCTTT
>TRBV19|TRBD2|.|TRBJ2-7
CASSIDTGLAGGPYEQYF
TGTGCCAGTAGTATAGACACAGGACTAGCGGGAGGCCCCTACGAGCAGTACTTC
>TRBV6-6|TRBD1|many|TRBJ1-3
CASSWDSSGNTIYF
TGTGCCAGCAGTTGGGACAGCTCTGGAAACACCATATATTTT
>TRBV27|.|.|TRBJ1-3
CASSLAGGAGNTIYF
TGTGCCAGCAGTTTAGCTGGGGGAGCTGGAAACACCATATATTTT
>TRBV19|TRBD2|.|TRBJ2-5
CASSMVRGDQETQYF
TGTGCCAGTAGTATGGTCCGGGGGGACCAAGAGACCCAGTACTTC